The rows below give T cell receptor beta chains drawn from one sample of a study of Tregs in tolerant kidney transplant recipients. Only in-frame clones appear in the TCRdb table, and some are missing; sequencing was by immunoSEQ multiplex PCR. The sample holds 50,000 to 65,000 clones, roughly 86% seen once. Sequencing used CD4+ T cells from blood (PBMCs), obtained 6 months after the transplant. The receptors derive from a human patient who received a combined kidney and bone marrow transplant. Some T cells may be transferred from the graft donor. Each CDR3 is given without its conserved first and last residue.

cdr3_aa: ASSFLQGDYGYT; v_call: TRBV5-1
cdr3_aa: ASSQELTSGNTIY; v_call: TRBV4-1
cdr3_aa: ASSQADRFTDTQY; v_call: TRBV4-1
cdr3_aa: ASSLRGQPNEQY; v_call: TRBV5-4
cdr3_aa: ATAGTQTYGYT; v_call: TRBV2
cdr3_aa: ASSLVIGVDTQY; v_call: TRBV7-2
cdr3_aa: ASSYAQTSYEQY; v_call: TRBV6-6
cdr3_aa: SVERGTGGNINYGYT; v_call: TRBV29-1
cdr3_aa: AWSGRQLDTQY; v_call: TRBV30
cdr3_aa: ARNYYRGNTEAF; v_call: TRBV5-3
cdr3_aa: AISESRSGEKLF; v_call: TRBV10-3
cdr3_aa: ASSPRTNQPQH; v_call: TRBV27
cdr3_aa: ASSADEQGAVTEAF; v_call: TRBV6-1
cdr3_aa: ASSLREQGNNSPLH; v_call: TRBV5-1
cdr3_aa: ASAGGGEQY; v_call: TRBV7-9
cdr3_aa: ASSSGQGIMQPQH; v_call: TRBV27
cdr3_aa: ATIPAQGYEQY; v_call: TRBV4-3
cdr3_aa: ASRRSGVGNTIY; v_call: TRBV6-5
cdr3_aa: ASSSSTERTEAF; v_call: TRBV7-9
cdr3_aa: ASSHDSRSTDTQY; v_call: TRBV4-3
cdr3_aa: ASSPPTNYGYT; v_call: TRBV7-9
cdr3_aa: AGNRGRGDGELF; v_call: TRBV2
cdr3_aa: ASGLDGGDIQY; v_call: TRBV5-1
cdr3_aa: ASSVTGTGGTEAF; v_call: TRBV9
cdr3_aa: ASRARTGGYQPQH; v_call: TRBV2
cdr3_aa: ASSSGTWDGYT; v_call: TRBV28
cdr3_aa: ASSVAPGGDTQY; v_call: TRBV9
cdr3_aa: SVQGLAVSTDTQY; v_call: TRBV29-1
cdr3_aa: AISRGGENTEAF; v_call: TRBV10-3
cdr3_aa: ASSLKGGKSGEQY; v_call: TRBV7-3
cdr3_aa: ASSFRGESYNEQF; v_call: TRBV7-2
cdr3_aa: ASSLGVSGSGNTIY; v_call: TRBV7-8
cdr3_aa: ASSHDRASSYEQY; v_call: TRBV4-3
cdr3_aa: ASNRQGNYEQY; v_call: TRBV2
cdr3_aa: AISESGGFGGQPQH; v_call: TRBV10-3
cdr3_aa: ASSLGLAGGSTDTQY; v_call: TRBV5-1
cdr3_aa: ASSQGERSGELF; v_call: TRBV11-1
cdr3_aa: ATSRDPTYEQY; v_call: TRBV15
cdr3_aa: ASSQDARQGGEETQY; v_call: TRBV4-2
cdr3_aa: ASSGLASGSFYEQY; v_call: TRBV9
cdr3_aa: AISALSGLYEQY; v_call: TRBV10-3
cdr3_aa: ASSQDWGQDYEQY; v_call: TRBV4-2
cdr3_aa: ASSPGQGAGYEQY; v_call: TRBV4-1
cdr3_aa: ASSADRGTQPQH; v_call: TRBV2
cdr3_aa: ASRGQGDQPQH; v_call: TRBV2
cdr3_aa: ASSFPRTSGGADTQY; v_call: TRBV28
cdr3_aa: AWHTPRLVHDEQF; v_call: TRBV30
cdr3_aa: ASSPGTAYGYT; v_call: TRBV5-1
cdr3_aa: ASSFLTGTNSPLH; v_call: TRBV27
cdr3_aa: SASDQGAVT; v_call: TRBV20-1
cdr3_aa: ASEWAGAAGNTIY; v_call: TRBV6-1
cdr3_aa: ASGGLLSSGANVLT; v_call: TRBV19
cdr3_aa: ASTHIRTGGADTQY; v_call: TRBV5-8